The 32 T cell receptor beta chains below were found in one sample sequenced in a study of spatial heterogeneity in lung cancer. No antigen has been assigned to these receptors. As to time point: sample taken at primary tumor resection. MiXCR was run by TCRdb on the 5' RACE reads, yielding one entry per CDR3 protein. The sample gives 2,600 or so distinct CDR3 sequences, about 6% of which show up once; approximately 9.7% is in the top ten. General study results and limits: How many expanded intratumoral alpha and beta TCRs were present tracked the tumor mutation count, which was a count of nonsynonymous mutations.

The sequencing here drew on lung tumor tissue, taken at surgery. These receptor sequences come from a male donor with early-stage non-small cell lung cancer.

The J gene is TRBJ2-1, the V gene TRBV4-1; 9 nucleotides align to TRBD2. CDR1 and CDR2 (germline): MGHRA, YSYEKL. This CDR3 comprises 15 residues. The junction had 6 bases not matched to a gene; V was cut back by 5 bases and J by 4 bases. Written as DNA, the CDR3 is TGCGCCAGCAGCGTGCGGGAGGGAGGGTACAATGAGCAGTTCTTC. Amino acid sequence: CASSVREGGYNEQFF.

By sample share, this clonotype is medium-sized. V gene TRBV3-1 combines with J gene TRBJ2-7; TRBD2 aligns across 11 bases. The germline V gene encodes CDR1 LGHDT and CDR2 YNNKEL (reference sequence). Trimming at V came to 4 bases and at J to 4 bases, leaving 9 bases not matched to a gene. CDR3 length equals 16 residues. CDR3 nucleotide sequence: TGTGCCAGCAGCCTGGCACTAGCGGGAGTAGGATACGAGCAGTACTTC. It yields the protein CASSLALAGVGYEQYF.

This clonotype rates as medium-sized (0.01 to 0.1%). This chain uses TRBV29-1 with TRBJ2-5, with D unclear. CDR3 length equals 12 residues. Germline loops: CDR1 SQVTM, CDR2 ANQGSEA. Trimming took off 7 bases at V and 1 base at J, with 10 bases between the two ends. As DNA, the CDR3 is TGCAGCGCTACCCTAGTCCAAGAGACCCAGTACTTC. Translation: CSATLVQETQYF.

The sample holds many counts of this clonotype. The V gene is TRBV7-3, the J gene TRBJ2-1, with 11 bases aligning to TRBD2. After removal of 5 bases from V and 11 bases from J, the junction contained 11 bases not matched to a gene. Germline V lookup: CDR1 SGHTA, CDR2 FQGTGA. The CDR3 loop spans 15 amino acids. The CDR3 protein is CASSPQLSGRAQQFF. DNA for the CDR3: TGTGCCAGCAGCCCACAACTTAGCGGGAGGGCTCAGCAGTTCTTC.

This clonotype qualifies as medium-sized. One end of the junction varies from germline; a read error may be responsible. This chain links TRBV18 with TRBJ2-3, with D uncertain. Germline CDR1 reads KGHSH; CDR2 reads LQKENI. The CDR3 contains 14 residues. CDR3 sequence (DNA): TGTGCCAGCTCACCCTCGGGCCGCACAAATACGCAGTATTTT. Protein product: CASSPSGRTNTQYF.

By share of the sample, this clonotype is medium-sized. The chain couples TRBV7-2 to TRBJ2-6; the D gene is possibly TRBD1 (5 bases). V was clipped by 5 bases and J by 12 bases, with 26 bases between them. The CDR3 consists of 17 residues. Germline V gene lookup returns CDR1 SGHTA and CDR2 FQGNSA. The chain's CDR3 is CASSPKSRVRLGSVLTF. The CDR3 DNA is TGTGCCAGCAGCCCAAAGTCCAGGGTGCGACTCGGGTCCGTCCTGACTTTC.

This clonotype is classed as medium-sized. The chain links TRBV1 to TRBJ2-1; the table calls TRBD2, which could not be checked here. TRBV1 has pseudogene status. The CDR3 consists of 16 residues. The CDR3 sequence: CTSSPTGTSAYNEQFF. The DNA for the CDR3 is TGCACCAGCAGCCCTACCGGGACTAGCGCTTACAATGAGCAGTTCTTC.

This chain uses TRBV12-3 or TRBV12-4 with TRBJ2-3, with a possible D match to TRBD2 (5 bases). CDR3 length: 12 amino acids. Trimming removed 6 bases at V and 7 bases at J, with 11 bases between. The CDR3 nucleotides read TGTGCCAGCAGCCAGCCGGGGAATACGCAGTATTTT. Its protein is CASSQPGNTQYF.

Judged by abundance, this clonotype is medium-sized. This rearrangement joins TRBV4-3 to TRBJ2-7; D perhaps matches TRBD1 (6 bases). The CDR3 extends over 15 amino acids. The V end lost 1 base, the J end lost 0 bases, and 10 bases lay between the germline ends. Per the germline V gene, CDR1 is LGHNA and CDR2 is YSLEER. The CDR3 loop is CASSQVRDTSYEQYF. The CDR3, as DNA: TGCGCCAGCAGCCAAGTCCGGGACACCTCCTACGAGCAGTACTTC.

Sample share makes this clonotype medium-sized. Here the CDR3 DNA reads TGTGCCAGCAGCGCACGCGGGACTAGCGGCTACGAGCAGTACTTC. Protein product: CASSARGTSGYEQYF. This rearrangement joins TRBV7-9 to TRBJ2-7; TRBD2 matches 11 bases. Trimming removed 5 bases from V and 3 bases from J; junction bases left unmatched: 6. Looked up from germline, CDR1 is SEHNR and CDR2 is FQNEAQ (reference sequence). This CDR3 is 15 amino acids long.

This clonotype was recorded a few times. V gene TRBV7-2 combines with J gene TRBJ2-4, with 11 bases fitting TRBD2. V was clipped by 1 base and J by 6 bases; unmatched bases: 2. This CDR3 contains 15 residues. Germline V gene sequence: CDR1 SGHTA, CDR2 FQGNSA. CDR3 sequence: CASSLVLAGGNIQYF. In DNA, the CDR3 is TGTGCCAGCAGCTTAGTTCTAGCGGGAGGAAACATTCAGTACTTC.

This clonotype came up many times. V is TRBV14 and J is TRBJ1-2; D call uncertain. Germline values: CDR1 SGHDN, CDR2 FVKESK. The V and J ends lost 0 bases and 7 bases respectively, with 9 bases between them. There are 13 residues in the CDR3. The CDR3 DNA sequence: TGTGCCAGCAGCCAAGAACTCCGGTTTGGCTACACCTTC. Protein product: CASSQELRFGYTF.

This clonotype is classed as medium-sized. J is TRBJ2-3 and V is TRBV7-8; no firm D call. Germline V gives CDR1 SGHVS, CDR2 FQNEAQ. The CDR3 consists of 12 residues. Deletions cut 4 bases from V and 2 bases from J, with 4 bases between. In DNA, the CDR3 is TGTGCCAGCAGCTCCTACACAGATACGCAGTATTTT. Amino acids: CASSSYTDTQYF. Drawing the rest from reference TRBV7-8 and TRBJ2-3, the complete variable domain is GAGVSQSPRYKVAKRGQDVALRCDPISGHVSLFWYQQALGQGPEFLTYFQNEAQLDKSGLPSDRFFAERPEGSVSTLKIQRTQQEDSAVYLCASSSYTDTQYFGPGTRLTVL.

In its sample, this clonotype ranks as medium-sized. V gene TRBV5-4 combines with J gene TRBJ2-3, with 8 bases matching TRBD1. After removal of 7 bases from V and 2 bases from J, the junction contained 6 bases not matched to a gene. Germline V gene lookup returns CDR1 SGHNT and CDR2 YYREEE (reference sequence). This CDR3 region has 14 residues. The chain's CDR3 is CASGQGSDTDTQYF. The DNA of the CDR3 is TGTGCCAGCGGACAGGGAAGCGACACAGATACGCAGTATTTT.

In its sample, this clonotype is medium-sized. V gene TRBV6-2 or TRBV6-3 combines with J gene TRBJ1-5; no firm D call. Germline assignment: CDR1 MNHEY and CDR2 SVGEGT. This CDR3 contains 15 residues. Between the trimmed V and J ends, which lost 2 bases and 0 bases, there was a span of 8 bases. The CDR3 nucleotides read TGTGCCAGCAGTTACCCCGCTCATAGCAATCAGCCCCAGCATTTT. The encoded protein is CASSYPAHSNQPQHF.

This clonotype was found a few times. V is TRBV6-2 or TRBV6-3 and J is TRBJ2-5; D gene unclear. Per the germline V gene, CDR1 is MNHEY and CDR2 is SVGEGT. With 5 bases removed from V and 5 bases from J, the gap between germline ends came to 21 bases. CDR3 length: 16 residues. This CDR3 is CASSAIPSRSGETQYF. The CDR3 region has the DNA TGTGCCAGCAGTGCAATCCCTAGTCGGAGTGGGGAGACCCAGTACTTC.

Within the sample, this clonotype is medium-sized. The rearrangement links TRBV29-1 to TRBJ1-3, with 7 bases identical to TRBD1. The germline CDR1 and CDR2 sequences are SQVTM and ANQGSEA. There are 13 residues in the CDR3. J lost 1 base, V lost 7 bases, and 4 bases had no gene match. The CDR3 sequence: CSGGGASGNTIYF. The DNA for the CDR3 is TGCAGCGGAGGGGGCGCTTCTGGAAACACCATATATTTT.

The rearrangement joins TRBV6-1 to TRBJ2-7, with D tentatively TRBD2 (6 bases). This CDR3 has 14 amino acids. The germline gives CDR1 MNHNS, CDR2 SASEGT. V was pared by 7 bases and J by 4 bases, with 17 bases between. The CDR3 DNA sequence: TGTGCCAGCAACCGGGAGCCCGTCGGATACGAGCAGTACTTC. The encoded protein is CASNREPVGYEQYF.

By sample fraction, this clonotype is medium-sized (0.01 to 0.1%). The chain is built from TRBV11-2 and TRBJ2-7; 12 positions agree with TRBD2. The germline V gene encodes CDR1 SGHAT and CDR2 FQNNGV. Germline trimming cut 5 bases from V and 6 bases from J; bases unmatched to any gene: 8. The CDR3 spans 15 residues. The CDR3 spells CASSPTSGRRGEQYF. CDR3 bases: TGTGCCAGCAGCCCGACTAGCGGGAGAAGGGGCGAGCAGTACTTC.

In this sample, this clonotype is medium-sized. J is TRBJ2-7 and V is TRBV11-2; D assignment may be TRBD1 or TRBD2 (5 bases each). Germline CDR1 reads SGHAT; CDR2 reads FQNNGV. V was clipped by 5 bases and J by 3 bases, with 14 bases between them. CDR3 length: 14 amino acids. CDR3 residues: CASSRIGTHYEQYF. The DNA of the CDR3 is TGTGCCAGCAGCCGGATAGGGACGCACTACGAGCAGTACTTC.

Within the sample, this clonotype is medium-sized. The CDR3 sequence: CASSSGGTGNYEQYF. The DNA for the CDR3 is TGCGCCAGCAGCTCGGGGGGGACAGGCAACTACGAGCAGTACTTC. The chain employs TRBV5-1 and TRBJ2-7, with D possibly being TRBD1 or TRBD2 (8 bases each). Germline CDR1 SGHRS, CDR2 YFSETQ. The CDR3 length is 15 residues. The ends were cut back, 3 bases at V and 3 bases at J, with 16 bases in the middle.

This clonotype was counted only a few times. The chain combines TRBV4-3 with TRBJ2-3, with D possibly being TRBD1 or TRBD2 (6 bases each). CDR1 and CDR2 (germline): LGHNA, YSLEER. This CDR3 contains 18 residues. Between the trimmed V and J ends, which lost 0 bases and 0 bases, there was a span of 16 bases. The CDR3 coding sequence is TGCGCCAGCAGCCAAGATCGGGGGCGGGGCAAAAGCACAGATACGCAGTATTTT. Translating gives CASSQDRGRGKSTDTQYF.

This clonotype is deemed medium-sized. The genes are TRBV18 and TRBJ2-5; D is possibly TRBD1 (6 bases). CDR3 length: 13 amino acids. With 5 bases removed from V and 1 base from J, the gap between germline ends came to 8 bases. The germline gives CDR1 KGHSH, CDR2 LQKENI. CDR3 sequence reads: CASSGQPQETQYF. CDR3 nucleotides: TGTGCCAGCTCAGGACAGCCCCAAGAGACCCAGTACTTC.

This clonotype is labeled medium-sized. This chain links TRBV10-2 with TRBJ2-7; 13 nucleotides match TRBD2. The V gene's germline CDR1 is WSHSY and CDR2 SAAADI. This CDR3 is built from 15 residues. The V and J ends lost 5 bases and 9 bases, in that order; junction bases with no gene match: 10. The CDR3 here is CASSMTSGRTPRQYF. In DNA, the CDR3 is TGCGCCAGCAGTATGACTAGCGGGAGGACCCCTCGGCAGTACTTC.

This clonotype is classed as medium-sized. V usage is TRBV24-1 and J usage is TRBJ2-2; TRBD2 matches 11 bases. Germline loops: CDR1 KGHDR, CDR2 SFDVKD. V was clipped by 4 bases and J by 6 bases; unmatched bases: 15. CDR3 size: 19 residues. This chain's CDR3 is CATSDPSTTSGAVAGELFF. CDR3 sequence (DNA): TGTGCCACCAGTGACCCATCTACGACTAGCGGGGCGGTCGCCGGGGAGCTGTTTTTT.

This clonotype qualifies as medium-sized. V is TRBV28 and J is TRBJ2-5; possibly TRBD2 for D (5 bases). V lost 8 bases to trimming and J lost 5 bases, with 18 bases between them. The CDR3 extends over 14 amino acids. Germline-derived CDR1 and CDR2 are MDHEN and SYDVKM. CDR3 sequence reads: CASLDPGSGETQYF. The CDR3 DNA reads TGTGCCAGCCTCGACCCGGGGTCGGGTGAGACCCAGTACTTC.

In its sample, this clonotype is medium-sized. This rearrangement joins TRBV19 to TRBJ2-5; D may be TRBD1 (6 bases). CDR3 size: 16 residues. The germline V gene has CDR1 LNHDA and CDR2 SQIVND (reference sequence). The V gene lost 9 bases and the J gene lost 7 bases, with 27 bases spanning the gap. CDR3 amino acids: CARETGTTDTRGTQYF. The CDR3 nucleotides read TGTGCCAGGGAAACCGGGACAACTGACACCCGCGGGACCCAGTACTTC.

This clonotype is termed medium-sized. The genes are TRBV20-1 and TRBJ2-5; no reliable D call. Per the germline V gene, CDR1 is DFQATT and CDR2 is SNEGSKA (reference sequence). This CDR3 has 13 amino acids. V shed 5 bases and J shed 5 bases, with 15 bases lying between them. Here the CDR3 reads CSASSTTEETQYF. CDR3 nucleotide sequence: TGCAGTGCTTCGAGCACTACAGAGGAGACCCAGTACTTC.

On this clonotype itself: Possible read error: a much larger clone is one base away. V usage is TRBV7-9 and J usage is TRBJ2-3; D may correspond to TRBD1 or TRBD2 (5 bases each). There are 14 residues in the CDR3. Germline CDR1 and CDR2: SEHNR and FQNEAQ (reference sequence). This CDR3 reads CASRRAGSTDTQCF. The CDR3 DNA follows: TGTGCCAGCCGCAGGGCAGGGAGCACAGATACGCAGTGTTTT.

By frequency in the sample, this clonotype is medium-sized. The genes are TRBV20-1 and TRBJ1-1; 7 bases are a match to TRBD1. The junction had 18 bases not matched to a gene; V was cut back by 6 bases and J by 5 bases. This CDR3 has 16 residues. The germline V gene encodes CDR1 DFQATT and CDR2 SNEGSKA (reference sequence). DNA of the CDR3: TGCAGTGCAATCTTTTTTGGGGACAGCAAGAGGACTGAAGCTTTCTTT. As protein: CSAIFFGDSKRTEAFF.

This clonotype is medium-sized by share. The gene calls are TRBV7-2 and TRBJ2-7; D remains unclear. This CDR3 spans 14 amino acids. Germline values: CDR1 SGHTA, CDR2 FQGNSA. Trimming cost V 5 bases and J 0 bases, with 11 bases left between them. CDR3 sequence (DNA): TGTGCCAGCAGCGCCAGAGTAAGCTCCTACGAGCAGTACTTC. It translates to CASSARVSSYEQYF.

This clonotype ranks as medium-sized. The CDR3 sequence is CSTRTDTQYF. The CDR3 DNA follows: TGCAGCACAAGAACAGATACGCAGTATTTT. This chain joins TRBV29-1 and TRBJ2-3; D uncertain. This CDR3 comprises 10 residues. With 8 bases removed from V and 3 bases from J, the gap between germline ends came to 6 bases. Germline V gene data show CDR1 as SQVTM and CDR2 as ANQGSEA.